Listed here are 23 T cell receptor beta chains from one sample, sequenced in a study of T-cell reconstitution after alpha-beta-depleted transplantation in children. Findings and caveats of the study: The study reportedly traced alpha-beta T cells about two months after transplant to several hundred expanded graft clones.

The TCRbeta library was prepared with unique molecular identifiers. TCRdb called the PCR reads again in MiXCR, with one record for every CDR3 protein. The sample has about 32,000 distinct CDR3 sequences; more than 6% are singletons. Their recognized antigens are unknown. The input for sequencing was peripheral blood, taken 60 days after TCRalphabeta/CD19-depleted stem cell transplant. These receptors came from a child younger than two who had a stem cell transplant for acute myeloid leukemia, so the T cells may come from the graft donor.

This clonotype was found many times. This rearrangement joins TRBV12-3 or TRBV12-4 to TRBJ2-7; weak D call: TRBD1 (6 bases). This CDR3 is 14 amino acids long. V lost 10 bases and J lost 1, with 17 bases in between. The CDR3 loop reads CAILGHGTSYEQYF. CDR3 in DNA: TGTGCCATTCTGGGACACGGAACTTCCTACGAGCAGTACTTC.

This clonotype showed up many times. The rearrangement joins TRBV6-5 to TRBJ2-7, with no clear D. CDR1 and CDR2 from the germline V gene are MNHEY and SVGAGI. The CDR3 is 15 amino acids. Trimming removed 4 bases from V and 1 base from J, with 14 bases in between. In DNA form, the CDR3 reads TGTGCCAGCAGTTTTAAGGTAGCTCTATCCTACGAGCAGTACTTC. Amino acid sequence: CASSFKVALSYEQYF.

Comments on this clonotype: One base away lies a much larger clone, so this may be a sequencing read error. The V gene is TRBV11-1, the J gene TRBJ2-3, with D maybe TRBD1 (6 bases). CDR3 length: 18 amino acids. CDR1 SGHAT and CDR2 FQDESV come from the germline V gene (reference sequence). V was clipped by 5 bases and J by 1 base, with 22 bases between them. CDR3 sequence (DNA): TGTGCCAGCAGCCGAACCGAAACAGGGTTTTACCGCACAGATACGCAGTATTTT. Translating gives CASSRTETGFYRTDTQYF.

This clonotype was observed many times. This rearrangement joins TRBV4-3 to TRBJ2-7; 9 positions agree with TRBD1. Germline CDR1 LGHNA, CDR2 YSLEER. With 3 bases clipped from V and 5 bases from J, the junction kept 5 bases outside the gene matches. This CDR3 region has 14 residues. CDR3 coding DNA: TGCGCCAGCAGCCAGGGGACAGGGCCCGACGAGCAGTACTTC. Translating gives CASSQGTGPDEQYF.

This clonotype appeared many times. This chain links TRBV9 with TRBJ2-7; D not certain. With 3 bases removed from V and 4 bases from J, the gap between germline ends came to 8 bases. CDR3 length: 12 amino acids. CDR1 is SGDLS, CDR2 YYNGEE, per germline. CDR3 nucleotides: TGTGCCAGCAGCGCGACGGGTTACGAGCAGTACTTC. Translation gives CASSATGYEQYF.

At least ten counts were recorded for this clonotype. J is TRBJ2-4 and V is TRBV29-1, with D perhaps TRBD2 (5 bases). The CDR3 length is 15 residues. Germline CDR1 is SQVTM and CDR2 is ANQGSEA. V lost 1 base, J lost 4 bases, and 14 bases lay in between. CDR3 coding DNA: TGCAGCGTTGAAGCGCCGAGAGGGTTAAAAAACATTCAGTACTTC. It yields the protein CSVEAPRGLKNIQYF.

This clonotype occurred many times. The rearrangement joins TRBV29-1 to TRBJ2-7, with 9 bases aligning to TRBD2. V lost 4 bases to trimming and J lost 0 bases; unmatched junction nucleotides: 1. CDR3 length: 13 residues. Looked up from germline, CDR1 is SQVTM and CDR2 is ANQGSEA. The CDR3, as DNA: TGCAGCGTTGTTAGCGGGAGCTCCTACGAGCAGTACTTC. This translates into CSVVSGSSYEQYF.

V is TRBV12-3 or TRBV12-4 and J is TRBJ1-2; D uncertain. The V end was cut by 5 bases, the J end by 7 bases, with 20 bases between. CDR3 length equals 15 residues. For the CDR3, the DNA is TGTGCCAGCAGTGCCGGTCGGCAGGTCGCGGCTGGCTACACCTTC. Translating gives CASSAGRQVAAGYTF.

This clonotype was seen many times. The chain couples TRBV6-4 to TRBJ2-1; D is possibly TRBD2 (6 bases). Germline V CDR1 and CDR2: MRHNA, SNTAGT. V shed 7 bases and J shed 7 bases, with 20 bases lying between them. This CDR3 has 15 amino acids. In DNA form, the CDR3 reads TGTGCCAGCATAGGGACGATTAGCGGCGATAATGAGCAGTTCTTC. Its translation: CASIGTISGDNEQFF.

This clonotype occurred many times. The V and J genes are TRBV7-8 and TRBJ1-6; D not resolved. V shed 2 bases and J shed 8 bases, with 10 bases lying between them. CDR1 SGHVS and CDR2 FQNEAQ come from the germline V gene. The CDR3 spans 14 residues. This CDR3 reads CASSLIPGYSPLHF. The CDR3 DNA reads TGTGCCAGCAGCTTAATCCCCGGGTATTCACCCCTCCACTTT.

This clonotype was detected many times. The V and J genes are TRBV7-9 and TRBJ2-5; D is unclear. The length of the CDR3 is 12 residues. With 6 bases removed from V and 5 bases from J, the gap between germline ends came to 10 bases. Looked up from germline, CDR1 is SEHNR and CDR2 is FQNEAQ (reference sequence). CDR3 sequence: CASSLIGETQYF. The CDR3 bases are TGTGCCAGCAGTTTAATTGGCGAGACCCAGTACTTC. The whole variable domain, filled in from reference TRBV7-9 and TRBJ2-5, reads DTGVSQNPRHKITKRGQNVTFRCDPISEHNRLYWYRQTLGQGPEFLTYFQNEAQLEKSRLLSDRFSAERPKGSFSTLEIQRTEQGDSAMYLCASSLIGETQYFGPGTRLLVL.

This clonotype was observed many times. J is TRBJ2-7 and V is TRBV29-1; D is perhaps TRBD1 (5 bases). Germline V gives CDR1 SQVTM, CDR2 ANQGSEA. CDR3 length equals 12 residues. Trimming removed 5 bases from V and 0 bases from J, with 8 bases in between. The CDR3 region is CSVWGPSYEQYF. CDR3 sequence (DNA): TGCAGCGTTTGGGGCCCCTCCTACGAGCAGTACTTC.

There are many counts of this clonotype. The gene calls are TRBV7-9 and TRBJ1-2; D ambiguous. Trimming took off 5 bases at V and 8 bases at J, with 15 bases between the two ends. The CDR3 loop spans 13 amino acids. Germline V gene sequence: CDR1 SEHNR, CDR2 FQNEAQ (reference sequence). The chain's CDR3 is CASSPGLILGYTF. In DNA, the CDR3 is TGTGCCAGCAGCCCCGGCCTCATTCTGGGCTACACCTTC.

The sample holds many counts of this clonotype. The J gene is TRBJ2-7, the V gene TRBV7-2; the match to TRBD1 covers 10 bases. The CDR3 runs to 16 residues. Unmatched junction bases numbered 6, after V lost 0 bases and J lost 4 bases. Germline V gene data show CDR1 as SGHTA and CDR2 as FQGNSA. CDR3: CASSLAQRTGGYEQYF. The CDR3 DNA reads TGTGCCAGCAGCTTAGCGCAAAGGACAGGGGGGTACGAGCAGTACTTC.

In this sample, this clonotype turned up many times. The J gene is TRBJ1-2, the V gene TRBV30; no clear D. CDR3 length: 14 residues. Deletions cut 5 bases from V and 4 bases from J, with 17 bases between. CDR1 is GTSNPN and CDR2 is SVGIG in the germline V gene (reference sequence). This CDR3 reads CAWWPSGMIYGYTF. The CDR3 DNA follows: TGTGCCTGGTGGCCCTCCGGGATGATCTATGGCTACACCTTC.

This clonotype is medium-sized by share. The V and J genes are TRBV14 and TRBJ2-6, with D possibly matching TRBD1 (6 bases). V lost 0 bases, J lost 2 bases, and 8 bases lay in between. The CDR3 spans 16 residues. The germline V gene encodes CDR1 SGHDN and CDR2 FVKESK. CDR3 in amino acids: CASSQDWGPGANVLTF. The CDR3 nucleotides are TGTGCCAGCAGCCAAGATTGGGGGCCTGGGGCCAACGTCCTGACTTTC. The full variable domain, with the rest looked up from reference TRBV14 and TRBJ2-6, is EAGVTQFPSHSVIEKGQTVTLRCDPISGHDNLYWYRRVMGKEIKFLLHFVKESKQDESGMPNNRFLAERTGGTYSTLKVQPAELEDSGVYFCASSQDWGPGANVLTFGAGSRLTVL.

This clonotype was observed at least ten times. The CDR3 DNA sequence: TGTGCCAGCAGTTTAGATGGGGGGACCACCGGGGAGCTGTTTTTT. It codes for CASSLDGGTTGELFF. This chain joins TRBV12-3 or TRBV12-4 and TRBJ2-2, with D maybe TRBD2 (6 bases). V was clipped by 1 base and J by 4 bases, with 10 bases between them. The CDR3 has 15 residues.

The sample holds many counts of this clonotype. The V and J genes are TRBV19 and TRBJ2-3; 14 bases match TRBD2. Germline CDR1 reads LNHDA; CDR2 reads SQIVND (reference sequence). This CDR3 has 16 residues. V shed 5 bases, J shed 7 bases, and the junction held 8 bases outside the gene matches. CDR3 loop: CASSYSTSGRVNTQYF. Here the CDR3 DNA reads TGTGCCAGTAGTTACTCGACTAGCGGGAGGGTAAATACGCAGTATTTT.

The sample holds many counts of this clonotype. The chain employs TRBV29-1 and TRBJ2-3; D remains ambiguous. Germline assignment: CDR1 SQVTM and CDR2 ANQGSEA. This CDR3 contains 13 residues. V lost 1 base and J lost 0, with 5 bases in between. CDR3 region: CSVEGGSTDTQYF. CDR3 in DNA: TGCAGCGTTGAAGGCGGTAGCACAGATACGCAGTATTTT.

This clonotype was found many times. The rearrangement joins TRBV27 to TRBJ1-1; tentatively, D is TRBD1 (5 bases). Germline loops: CDR1 MNHEY, CDR2 SMNVEV (reference sequence). The ends were cut back, 3 bases at V and 3 bases at J, with 11 bases in the middle. The CDR3 runs to 14 residues. DNA for the CDR3: TGTGCCAGCAGTTTTCTGAGGGGCCACACTGAAGCTTTCTTT. Translation: CASSFLRGHTEAFF.

The table lists this clonotype with many counts. CDR3 protein: CASSVAGEGHYEQYF. CDR3 nucleotide sequence: TGTGCCAGCAGCGTAGCCGGGGAGGGGCACTACGAGCAGTACTTC. V and J are TRBV9 and TRBJ2-7; 7 nucleotides line up with TRBD2. The ends lost 0 bases at V and 3 bases at J; junction bases unmatched: 6. Germline values: CDR1 SGDLS, CDR2 YYNGEE. The CDR3 is 15 residues long.

This chain uses TRBV4-3 with TRBJ2-7; D gene uncertain. This CDR3 contains 15 residues. Per germline, CDR1 LGHNA and CDR2 YSLEER. Deletions cut 1 base from V and 3 bases from J, with 13 bases between. The CDR3 loop reads CASSQGLMKGYEQYF. The CDR3 DNA reads as TGCGCCAGCAGCCAAGGGCTAATGAAGGGCTACGAGCAGTACTTC.

The rearrangement uses TRBV7-4 and TRBJ2-1, with 11 nucleotides matching TRBD2. The CDR3 covers 18 residues. With 10 bases clipped from V and 2 bases from J, the junction kept 16 bases outside the gene matches. The germline V gene has CDR1 SGHVT and CDR2 SQSDAQ. The CDR3 bases are TGTGCCACCTGCAAGCAGTTCCCTAGCGGGGGGACCTACAATGAGCAGTTCTTC. It encodes CATCKQFPSGGTYNEQFF.